The sequence of this TCR beta chain was determined in a study of blood T cell repertoires in COVID-19. Overall study context: Samples came from the United States, Italy and Spain, spanning acute and convalescent COVID-19.

In the study's own analysis: By means of reference gene primer amplification, nucleated cell counts were estimated. Profiling relied on immunoSEQ multiplex PCR, and the TCRdb table lists in-frame clones only, not all of them. The V and J calls and clone size come from that table; D and trimming were worked out from the DNA. The table shows a few hundred thousand clones, with approximately 83% occurring only once. Enrolled during active infection, Seattle patients were then followed longitudinally. The length of the CDR3 is 14 residues. V dropped 9 bases and J dropped 2; count of bases not matched to a gene: 6. CDR1 is LNHDA and CDR2 is SQIVND in the germline V gene (reference sequence).

The rearrangement uses TRBV19 and TRBJ2-2, with 7 bases fitting TRBD1. This sequence was found in a young woman with COVID-19, enrolled during active disease. Material: peripheral blood. The CDR3 is CASTGDRNTGELFF. The CDR3 DNA is TGTGCCAGCACAGGGGATAGAAACACCGGGGAGCTGTTTTTT. The full variable domain, its missing parts supplied by reference TRBV19 and TRBJ2-2, is DGGITQSPKYLFRKEGQNVTLSCEQNLNHDAMYWYRQDPGQGLRLIYYSQIVNDFQKGDIAEGYSVSREKKESFPLTVTSAQKNPTAFYLCASTGDRNTGELFFGEGSRLTVL.